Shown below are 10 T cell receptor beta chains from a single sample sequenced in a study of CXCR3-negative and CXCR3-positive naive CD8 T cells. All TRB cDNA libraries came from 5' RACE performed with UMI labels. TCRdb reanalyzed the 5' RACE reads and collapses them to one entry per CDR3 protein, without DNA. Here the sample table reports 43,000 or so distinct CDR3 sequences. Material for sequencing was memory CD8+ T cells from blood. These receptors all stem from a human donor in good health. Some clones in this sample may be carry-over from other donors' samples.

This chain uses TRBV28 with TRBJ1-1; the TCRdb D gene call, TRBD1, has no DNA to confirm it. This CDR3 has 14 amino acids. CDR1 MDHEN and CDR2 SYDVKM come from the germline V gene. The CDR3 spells CASTVHRVDTEAFF.

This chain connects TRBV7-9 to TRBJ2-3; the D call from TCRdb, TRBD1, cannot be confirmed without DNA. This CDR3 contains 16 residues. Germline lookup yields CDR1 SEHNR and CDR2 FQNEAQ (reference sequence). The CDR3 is CASKGTGRLQTDTQYF.

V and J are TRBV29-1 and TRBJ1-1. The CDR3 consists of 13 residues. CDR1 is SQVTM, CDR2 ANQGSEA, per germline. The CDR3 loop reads CSVTDGWNTEAFF.

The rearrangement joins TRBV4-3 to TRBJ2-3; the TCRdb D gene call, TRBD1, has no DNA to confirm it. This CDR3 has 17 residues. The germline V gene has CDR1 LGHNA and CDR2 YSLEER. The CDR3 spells CASSQEFVGSALDTQYF.

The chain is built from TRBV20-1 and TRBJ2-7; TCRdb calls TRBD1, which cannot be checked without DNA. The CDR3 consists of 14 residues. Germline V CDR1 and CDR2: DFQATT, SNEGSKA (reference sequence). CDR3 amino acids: CSATPWTAVYEQYF.

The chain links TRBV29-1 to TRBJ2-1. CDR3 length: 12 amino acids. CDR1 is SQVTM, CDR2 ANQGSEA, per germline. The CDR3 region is CSAQLLVNEQFF.

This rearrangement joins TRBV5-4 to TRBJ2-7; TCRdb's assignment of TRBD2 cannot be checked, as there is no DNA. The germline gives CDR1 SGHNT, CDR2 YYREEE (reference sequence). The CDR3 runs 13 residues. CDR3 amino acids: CASSGGNSYEQYF.

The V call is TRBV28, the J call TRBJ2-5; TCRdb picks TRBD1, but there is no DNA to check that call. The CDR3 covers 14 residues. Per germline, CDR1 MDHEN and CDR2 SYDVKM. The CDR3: CASSPDEKKETQYF.

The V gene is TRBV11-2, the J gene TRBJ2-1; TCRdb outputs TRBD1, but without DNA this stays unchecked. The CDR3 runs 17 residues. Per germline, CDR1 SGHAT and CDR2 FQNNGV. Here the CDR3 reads CASSLATQGPTYNEQFF.

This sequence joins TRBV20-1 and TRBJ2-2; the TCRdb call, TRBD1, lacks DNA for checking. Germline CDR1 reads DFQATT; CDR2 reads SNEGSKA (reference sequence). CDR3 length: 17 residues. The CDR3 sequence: CSAKGAGRDRATGELFF.